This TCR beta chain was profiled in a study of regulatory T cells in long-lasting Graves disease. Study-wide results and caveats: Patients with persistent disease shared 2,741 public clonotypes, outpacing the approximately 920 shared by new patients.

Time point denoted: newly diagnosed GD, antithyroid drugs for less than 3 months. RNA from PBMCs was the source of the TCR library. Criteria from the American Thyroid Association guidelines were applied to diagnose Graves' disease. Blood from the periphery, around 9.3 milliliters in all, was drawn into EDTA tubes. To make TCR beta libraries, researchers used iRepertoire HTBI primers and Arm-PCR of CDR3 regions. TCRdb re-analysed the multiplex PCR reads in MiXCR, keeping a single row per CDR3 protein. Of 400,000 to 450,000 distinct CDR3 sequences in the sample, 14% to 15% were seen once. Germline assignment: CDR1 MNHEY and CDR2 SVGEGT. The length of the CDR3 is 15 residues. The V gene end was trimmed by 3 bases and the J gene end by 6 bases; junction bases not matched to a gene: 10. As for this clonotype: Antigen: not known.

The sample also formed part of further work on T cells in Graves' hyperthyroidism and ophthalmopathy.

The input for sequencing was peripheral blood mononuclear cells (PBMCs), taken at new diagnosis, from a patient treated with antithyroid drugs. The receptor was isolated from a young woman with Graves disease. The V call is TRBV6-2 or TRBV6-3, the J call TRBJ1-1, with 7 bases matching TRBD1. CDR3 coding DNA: TGTGCCAGCAGTTATACGGCCACAGGGGACCCTGAAGCTTTCTTT. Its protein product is CASSYTATGDPEAFF.